This record covers a single T cell receptor beta chain. Its target is not known. The data were obtained in a study of CD8 T cells in ankylosing spondylitis. Germline loops: CDR1 LNHNV, CDR2 YYDKDF (reference sequence). This CDR3 comprises 14 residues. Trimming removed 0 bases at V and 6 bases at J, with 12 bases between. TCRdb ran MiXCR on the 5' RACE reads and lists one entry per CDR3 protein. There are roughly 350,000 distinct CDR3 sequences in the sample; 8% occur only once, and about 15% lies in the top ten. Study outcomes and limitations: Several highly homologous variants made up a TCR beta motif, and this motif appeared characteristic of ankylosing spondylitis blood.

This TCR was sampled from a male donor with ankylosing spondylitis. The rearrangement joins TRBV15 to TRBJ2-7; no clear D gene. The sample was blood, either unsorted or a sorted T cell fraction (not recorded which). CDR3 DNA sequence: TGTGCCACCAGCAGAGATTCGCCATCGGGCGAGCAGTACTTC. Translating gives CATSRDSPSGEQYF.